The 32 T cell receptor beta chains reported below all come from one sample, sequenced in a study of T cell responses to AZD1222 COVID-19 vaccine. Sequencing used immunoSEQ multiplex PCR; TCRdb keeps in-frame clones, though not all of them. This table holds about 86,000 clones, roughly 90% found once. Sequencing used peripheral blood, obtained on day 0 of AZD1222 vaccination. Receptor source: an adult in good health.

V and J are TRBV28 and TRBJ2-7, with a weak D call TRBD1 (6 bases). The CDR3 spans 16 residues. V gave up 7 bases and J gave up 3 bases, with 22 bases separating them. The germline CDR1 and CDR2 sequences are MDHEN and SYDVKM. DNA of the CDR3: TGTGCCAGCAATTCTCTGGCGAACCCCAGGGGCTACGAGCAGTACTTC. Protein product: CASNSLANPRGYEQYF.

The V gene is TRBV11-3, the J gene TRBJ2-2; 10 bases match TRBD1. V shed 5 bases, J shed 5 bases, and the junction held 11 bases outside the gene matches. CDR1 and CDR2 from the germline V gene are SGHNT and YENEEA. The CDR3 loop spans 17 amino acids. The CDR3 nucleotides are TGTGCCAGCAGCGAAATTGGCCGGACAGGGGGAACCGGGGAGCTGTTTTTT. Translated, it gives CASSEIGRTGGTGELFF.

The CDR3 loop reads CASSPDSMNTEAFF. The CDR3 DNA sequence: TGTGCCAGTAGTCCCGACAGCATGAACACTGAAGCTTTCTTT. This rearrangement joins TRBV19 to TRBJ1-1; tentative D call: TRBD1 (5 bases). The germline V gene encodes CDR1 LNHDA and CDR2 SQIVND (reference sequence). The V end lost 5 bases, the J end lost 0 bases, and 10 bases lay between the germline ends. This CDR3 spans 14 amino acids.

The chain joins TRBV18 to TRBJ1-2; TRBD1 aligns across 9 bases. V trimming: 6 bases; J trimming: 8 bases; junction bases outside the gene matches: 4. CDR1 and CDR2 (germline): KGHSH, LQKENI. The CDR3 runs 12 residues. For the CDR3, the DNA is TGTGCCAGCTCGGGACAGGGTCTCGGCTACACCTTC. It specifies CASSGQGLGYTF.

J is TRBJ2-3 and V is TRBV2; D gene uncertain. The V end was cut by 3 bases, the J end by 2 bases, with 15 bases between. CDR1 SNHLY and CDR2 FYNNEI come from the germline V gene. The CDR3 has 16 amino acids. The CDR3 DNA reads TGTGCCAGCAGTGAGCGAGCGTCAAGGACCACAGATACGCAGTATTTT. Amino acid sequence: CASSERASRTTDTQYF.

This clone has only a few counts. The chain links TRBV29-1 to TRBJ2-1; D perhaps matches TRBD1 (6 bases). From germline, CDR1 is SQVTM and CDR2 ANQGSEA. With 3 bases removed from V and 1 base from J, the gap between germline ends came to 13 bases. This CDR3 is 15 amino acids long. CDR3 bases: TGCAGCGTTGAGGGGGCAGAACTATCCTACAATGAGCAGTTCTTC. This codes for CSVEGAELSYNEQFF.

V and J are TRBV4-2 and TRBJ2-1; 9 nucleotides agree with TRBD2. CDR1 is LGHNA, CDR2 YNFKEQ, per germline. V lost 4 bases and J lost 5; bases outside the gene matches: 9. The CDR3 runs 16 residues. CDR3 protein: CASSRRASGRNNEQFF. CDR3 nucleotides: TGTGCCAGCAGCCGACGGGCCAGCGGGAGGAACAATGAGCAGTTCTTC.

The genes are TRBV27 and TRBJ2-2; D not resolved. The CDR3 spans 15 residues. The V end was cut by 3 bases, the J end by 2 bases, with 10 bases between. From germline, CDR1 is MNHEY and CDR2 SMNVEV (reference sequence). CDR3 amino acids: CASSFSRGNTGELFF. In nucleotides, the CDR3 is TGTGCCAGCAGTTTCAGTCGAGGAAACACCGGGGAGCTGTTTTTT.

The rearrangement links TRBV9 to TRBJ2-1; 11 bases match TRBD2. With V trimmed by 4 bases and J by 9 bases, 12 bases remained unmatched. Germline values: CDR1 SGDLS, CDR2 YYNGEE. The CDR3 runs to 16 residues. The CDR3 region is CASSPHVSGGASEQFF. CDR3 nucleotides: TGTGCCAGCAGCCCCCACGTTAGCGGGGGGGCCAGTGAGCAGTTCTTC. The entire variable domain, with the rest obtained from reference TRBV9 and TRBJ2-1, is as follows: DSGVTQTPKHLITATGQRVTLRCSPRSGDLSVYWYQQSLDQGLQFLIQYYNGEERAKGNILERFSAQQFPDLHSELNLSSLELGDSALYFCASSPHVSGGASEQFFGPGTRLTVL.

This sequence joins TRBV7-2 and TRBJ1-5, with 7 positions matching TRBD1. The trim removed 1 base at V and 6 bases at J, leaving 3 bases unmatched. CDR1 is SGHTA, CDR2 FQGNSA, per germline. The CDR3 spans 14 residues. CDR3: CASSLGQGGQPQHF. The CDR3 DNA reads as TGTGCCAGCAGCTTAGGACAGGGTGGTCAGCCCCAGCATTTT.

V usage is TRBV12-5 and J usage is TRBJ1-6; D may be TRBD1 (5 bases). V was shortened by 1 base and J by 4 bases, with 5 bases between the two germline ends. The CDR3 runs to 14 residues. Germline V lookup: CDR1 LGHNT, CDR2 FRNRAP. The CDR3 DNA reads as TGTGCTAGTGGTTTGGGACAGTATAATTCACCCCTCCACTTT. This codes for CASGLGQYNSPLHF.

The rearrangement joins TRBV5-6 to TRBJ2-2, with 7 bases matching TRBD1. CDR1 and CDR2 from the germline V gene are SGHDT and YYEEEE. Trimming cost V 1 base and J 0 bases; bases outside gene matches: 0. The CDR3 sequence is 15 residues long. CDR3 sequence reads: CASSLTGANTGELFF. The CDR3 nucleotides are TGTGCCAGCAGCTTGACAGGGGCGAACACCGGGGAGCTGTTTTTT.

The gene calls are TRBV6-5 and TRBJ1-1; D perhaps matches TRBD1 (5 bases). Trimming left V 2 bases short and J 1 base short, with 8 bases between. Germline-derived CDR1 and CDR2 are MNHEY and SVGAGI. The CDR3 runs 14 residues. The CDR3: CASSYRQRNTEAFF. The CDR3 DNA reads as TGTGCCAGCAGTTACCGACAGCGGAACACTGAAGCTTTCTTT.

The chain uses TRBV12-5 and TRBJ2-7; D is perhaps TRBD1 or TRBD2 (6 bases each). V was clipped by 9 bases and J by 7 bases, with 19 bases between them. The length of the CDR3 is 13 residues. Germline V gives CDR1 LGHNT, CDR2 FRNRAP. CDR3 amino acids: CASLLGGAWEQYF. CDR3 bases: TGTGCTAGCCTTTTGGGGGGCGCCTGGGAGCAGTACTTC.

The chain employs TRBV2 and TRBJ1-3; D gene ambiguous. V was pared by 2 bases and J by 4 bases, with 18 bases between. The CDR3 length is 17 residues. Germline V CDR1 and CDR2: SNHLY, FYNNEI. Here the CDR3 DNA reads TGTGCCAGCAGTGAACGGCTCCCGCTTTTGATGGGAAACACCATATATTTT. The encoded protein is CASSERLPLLMGNTIYF.

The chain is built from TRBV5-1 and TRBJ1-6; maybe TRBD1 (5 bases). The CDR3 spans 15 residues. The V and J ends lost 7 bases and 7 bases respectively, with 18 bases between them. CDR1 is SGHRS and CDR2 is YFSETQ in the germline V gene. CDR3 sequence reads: CASGARAGHNSPLHF. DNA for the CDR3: TGCGCCAGCGGGGCGCGGGCAGGGCACAATTCACCCCTCCACTTT.

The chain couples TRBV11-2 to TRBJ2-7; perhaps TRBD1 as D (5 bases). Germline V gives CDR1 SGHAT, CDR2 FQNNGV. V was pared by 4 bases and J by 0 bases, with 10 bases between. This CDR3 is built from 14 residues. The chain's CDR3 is CASSSTQGSYEQYF. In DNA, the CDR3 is TGTGCCAGCAGCTCGACGCAGGGCTCCTACGAGCAGTACTTC.

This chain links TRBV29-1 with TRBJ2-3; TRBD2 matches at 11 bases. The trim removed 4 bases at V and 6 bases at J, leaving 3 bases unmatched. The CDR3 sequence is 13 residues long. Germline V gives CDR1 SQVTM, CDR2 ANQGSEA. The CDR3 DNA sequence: TGCAGCGTTGGACTAGCGGGGATGGATACGCAGTATTTT. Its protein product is CSVGLAGMDTQYF.

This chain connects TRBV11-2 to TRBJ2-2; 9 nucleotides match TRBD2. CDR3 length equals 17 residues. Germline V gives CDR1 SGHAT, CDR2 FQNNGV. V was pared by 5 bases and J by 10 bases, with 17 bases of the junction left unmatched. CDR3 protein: CASSRVVKVAGAPELFF. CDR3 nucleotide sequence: TGTGCCAGCAGCCGAGTGGTGAAGGTAGCGGGGGCCCCGGAGCTGTTTTTT.

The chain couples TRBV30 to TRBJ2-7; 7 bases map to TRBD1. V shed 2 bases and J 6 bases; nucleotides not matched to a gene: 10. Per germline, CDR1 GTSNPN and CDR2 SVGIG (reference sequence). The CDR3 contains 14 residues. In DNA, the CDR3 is TGTGCCTGGAGTCGACAGGGAGTCAGGGGCGAGCAGTACTTC. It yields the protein CAWSRQGVRGEQYF.

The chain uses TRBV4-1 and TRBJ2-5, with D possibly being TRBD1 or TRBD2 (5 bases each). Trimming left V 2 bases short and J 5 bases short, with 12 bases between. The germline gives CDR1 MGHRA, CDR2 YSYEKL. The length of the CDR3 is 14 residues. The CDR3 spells CASSQSGTRETQYF. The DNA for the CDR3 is TGCGCCAGCAGCCAATCTGGGACGAGGGAGACCCAGTACTTC.

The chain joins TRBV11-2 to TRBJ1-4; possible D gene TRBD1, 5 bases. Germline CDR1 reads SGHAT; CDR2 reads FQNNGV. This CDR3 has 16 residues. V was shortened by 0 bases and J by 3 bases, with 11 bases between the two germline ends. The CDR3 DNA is TGTGCCAGCAGCTTAGAAAGGGGTATCTCTAATGAAAAACTGTTTTTT. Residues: CASSLERGISNEKLFF.

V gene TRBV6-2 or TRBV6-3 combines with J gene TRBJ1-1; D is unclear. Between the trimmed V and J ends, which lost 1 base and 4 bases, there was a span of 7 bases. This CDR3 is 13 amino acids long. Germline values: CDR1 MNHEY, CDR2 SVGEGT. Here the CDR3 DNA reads TGTGCCAGCAGTTACTTTTCGGGCACTGAAGCTTTCTTT. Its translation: CASSYFSGTEAFF.

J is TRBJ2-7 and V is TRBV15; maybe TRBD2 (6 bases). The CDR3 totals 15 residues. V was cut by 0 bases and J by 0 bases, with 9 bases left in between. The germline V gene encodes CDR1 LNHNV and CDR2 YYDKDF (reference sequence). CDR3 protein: CATSRDYGSSYEQYF. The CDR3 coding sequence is TGTGCCACCAGCAGAGACTACGGGAGCTCCTACGAGCAGTACTTC.

The CDR3 spells CASSHRSTTDTQYF. For the CDR3, the DNA is TGTGCCAGCAGCCACCGTTCTACCACAGATACGCAGTATTTT. The chain links TRBV3-1 (or the pseudogene TRBV3-2) to TRBJ2-3; no clear D gene. The CDR3 spans 14 residues. Germline-derived CDR1 and CDR2 are LGHDT and YNNKEL (reference sequence). V dropped 3 bases and J dropped 2 bases, with 9 bases sitting between them.

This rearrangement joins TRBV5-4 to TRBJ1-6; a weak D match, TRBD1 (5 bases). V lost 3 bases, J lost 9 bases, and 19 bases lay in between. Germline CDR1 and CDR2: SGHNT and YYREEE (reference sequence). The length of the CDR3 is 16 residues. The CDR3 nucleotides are TGTGCCAGCAGCTGGAGGCGAGGGGTGTCGGGTTCACCCCTCCACTTT. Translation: CASSWRRGVSGSPLHF.

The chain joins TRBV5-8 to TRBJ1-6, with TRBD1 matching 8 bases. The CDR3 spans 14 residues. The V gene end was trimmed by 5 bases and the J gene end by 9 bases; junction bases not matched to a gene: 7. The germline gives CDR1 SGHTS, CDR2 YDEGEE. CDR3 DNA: TGTGCCAGCAGATCCGGACAGGGCGCTTCACCCCTCCACTTT. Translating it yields CASRSGQGASPLHF. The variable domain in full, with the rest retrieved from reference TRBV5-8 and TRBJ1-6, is EAGVTQSPTHLIKTRGQQATLRCSPISGHTSVYWYQQALGLGLQFLLWYDEGEERNRGNFPPRFSGRQFPNYSSELNVNALELEDSALYLCASRSGQGASPLHFGNGTRLTVT.

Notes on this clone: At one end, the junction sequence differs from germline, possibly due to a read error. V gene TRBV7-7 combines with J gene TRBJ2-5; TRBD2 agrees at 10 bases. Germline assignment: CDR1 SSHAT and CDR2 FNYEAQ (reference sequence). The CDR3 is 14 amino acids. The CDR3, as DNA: TGTGCCAGCAGCCTAGCGGGGGACCAAGAGACCCAGTACTTC. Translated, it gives CASSLAGDQETQYF. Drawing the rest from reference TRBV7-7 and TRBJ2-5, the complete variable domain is GAGVSQSPRYKVTKRGQDVTLRCDPISSHATLYWYQQALGQGPEFLTYFNYEAQPDKSGLPSDRFSAERPEGSISTLTIQRTEQRDSAMYRCASSLAGDQETQYFGPGTRLLVL.

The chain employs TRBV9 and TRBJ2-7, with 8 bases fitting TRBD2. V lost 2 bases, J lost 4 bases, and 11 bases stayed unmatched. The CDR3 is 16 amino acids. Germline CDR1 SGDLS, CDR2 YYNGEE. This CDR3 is CASSVTGLAAGYEQYF. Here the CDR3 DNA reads TGTGCCAGCAGCGTGACCGGACTAGCCGCCGGGTACGAGCAGTACTTC.

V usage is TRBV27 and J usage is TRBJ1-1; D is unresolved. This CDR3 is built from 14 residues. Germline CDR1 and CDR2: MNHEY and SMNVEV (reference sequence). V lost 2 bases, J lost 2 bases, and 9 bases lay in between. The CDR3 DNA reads TGTGCCAGCAGTTTAAGACTGGCAAACACTGAAGCTTTCTTT. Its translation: CASSLRLANTEAFF.

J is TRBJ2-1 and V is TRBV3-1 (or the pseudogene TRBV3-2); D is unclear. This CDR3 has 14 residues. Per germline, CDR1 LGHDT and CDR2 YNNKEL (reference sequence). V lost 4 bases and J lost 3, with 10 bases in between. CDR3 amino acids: CASSRHEIYNEQFF. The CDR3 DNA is TGTGCCAGCAGCCGCCACGAGATCTACAATGAGCAGTTCTTC.

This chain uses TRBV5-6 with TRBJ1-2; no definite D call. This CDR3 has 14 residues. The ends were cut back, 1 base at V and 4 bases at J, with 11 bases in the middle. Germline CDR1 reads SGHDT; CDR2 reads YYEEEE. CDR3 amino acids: CASSLSQVSYGYTF. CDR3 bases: TGTGCCAGCAGCTTGAGTCAGGTCTCCTATGGCTACACCTTC.